The next 26 T cell receptor beta chains were all read from a single sample in a study of regulatory T cells in long-lasting Graves disease. CDR3 regions were amplified by Arm-PCR using iRepertoire HTBI primers to build TCR beta libraries. TCRdb re-analysed the multiplex PCR reads in MiXCR, keeping a single row per CDR3 protein. The sample has a few hundred thousand distinct CDR3 sequences; approximately 12% are singletons. As for time point: newly diagnosed GD, antithyroid drugs for less than 3 months. PBMCs provided the RNA from which the TCR library was made. This same sample was also part of a study on T cells in Graves' hyperthyroidism and ophthalmopathy.

This specimen was peripheral blood mononuclear cells (PBMCs), taken at new diagnosis, from a patient treated with antithyroid drugs. These receptors came from a woman aged 18 to 35 with Graves disease.

The chain employs TRBV14 and TRBJ1-2; maybe TRBD1 (5 bases). The germline CDR1 and CDR2 sequences are SGHDN and FVKESK. There are 11 residues in the CDR3. V was pared by 1 base and J by 13 bases, with 10 bases between. CDR3 nucleotides: TGTGCCAGCAGCCAAGTGGGACCCGCCACCTTC. Amino acid sequence: CASSQVGPATF.

This clonotype was counted at least ten times. This chain uses TRBV7-8 with TRBJ2-1; TRBD2 is a possible D gene (5 bases). V gave up 1 base and J gave up 4 bases, with 11 bases separating them. The CDR3 is made up of 15 amino acids. CDR1 is SGHVS, CDR2 FQNEAQ, per germline. As DNA, the CDR3 is TGTGCCAGCAGCTTAGGGCAAACGGGGTACAATGAGCAGTTCTTC. This encodes CASSLGQTGYNEQFF.

This clonotype was seen at least ten times. This chain connects TRBV12-3 or TRBV12-4 to TRBJ1-2; D is undetermined. The CDR3 sequence is 15 residues long. The V and J ends lost 3 bases and 8 bases respectively, with 19 bases between them. CDR3 bases: TGTGCCAGCAGTTTCGGAGTCTGGAGTGGACCAGGCTACACCTTC. Residues: CASSFGVWSGPGYTF.

This clonotype was found many times. The chain has TRBV2 and TRBJ2-3; TRBD2 is a possible D gene (6 bases). Germline lookup yields CDR1 SNHLY and CDR2 FYNNEI. With 3 bases removed from V and 2 bases from J, the gap between germline ends came to 6 bases. The CDR3 is made up of 13 amino acids. The CDR3 nucleotides are TGTGCCAGCAGTGAGGACTACACAGATACGCAGTATTTT. The encoded protein is CASSEDYTDTQYF. The complete variable domain, with remaining parts taken from reference TRBV2 and TRBJ2-3, reads EPEVTQTPSHQVTQMGQEVILRCVPISNHLYFYWYRQILGQKVEFLVSFYNNEISEKSEIFDDQFSVERPDGSNFTLKIRSTKLEDSAMYFCASSEDYTDTQYFGPGTRLTVL.

The chain uses TRBV12-3 or TRBV12-4 and TRBJ2-5, with D possibly matching TRBD2 (6 bases). CDR3 length: 13 residues. V was pared by 8 bases and J by 5 bases, with 15 bases between. The CDR3 nucleotides are TGTGCCAGCCAGAGCCGACGGGGGGAGACCCAGTACTTC. Protein: CASQSRRGETQYF.

As to this clonotype: A read error may produce the germline difference seen at one junction end. The chain carries TRBV6-1 and TRBJ2-1, with TRBD2 as a possible D gene (5 bases). Germline V gene data show CDR1 as MNHNS and CDR2 as SASEGT. The CDR3 has 13 amino acids. The CDR3 DNA reads TGTGCCAGCAGCGAAGGAGCGGCCAGGGAGCAGTTCTTC. The encoded protein is CASSEGAAREQFF.

This clonotype was seen many times. The CDR3 DNA reads TGTGCCATCAGTGAGTCGAGACAGATAAGCACTGAAGCTTTCTTT. Protein: CAISESRQISTEAFF. V and J are TRBV10-3 and TRBJ1-1, with D possibly matching TRBD1 (5 bases). This CDR3 region has 15 residues. Trimming took off 0 bases at V and 4 bases at J, with 12 bases between the two ends. Germline V gene sequence: CDR1 ENHRY, CDR2 SYGVKD.

The chain has TRBV13 and TRBJ1-1, with 7 bases matching TRBD1. The CDR3 spans 15 residues. Per the germline V gene, CDR1 is PRHDT and CDR2 is FYEKMQ (reference sequence). With V trimmed by 1 base and J by 2 bases, 4 bases remained unmatched. Written as DNA, the CDR3 is TGTGCCAGCAGCTTAGTGAAGGGGGCTAACACTGAAGCTTTCTTT. This gives the protein CASSLVKGANTEAFF.

J is TRBJ1-4 and V is TRBV6-1, with 11 bases matching TRBD1. V was pared by 6 bases and J by 7 bases, with 7 bases of the junction left unmatched. Looked up from germline, CDR1 is MNHNS and CDR2 is SASEGT. The CDR3 has 15 amino acids. CDR3 in amino acids: CASSLGTGGGEKLFF. The CDR3 region has the DNA TGTGCCAGCAGCCTCGGGACAGGGGGGGGTGAAAAACTGTTTTTT.

Ten or more counts support this clonotype. This chain connects TRBV7-9 to TRBJ1-5; D is possibly TRBD1 (5 bases). Trimming left V 4 bases short and J 8 bases short, with 15 bases between. The CDR3 length is 14 residues. Per the germline V gene, CDR1 is SEHNR and CDR2 is FQNEAQ (reference sequence). CDR3 bases: TGTGCCAGCAGCTCTAAGGGTGGAGGGGAGCCCCAGCATTTT. Its protein is CASSSKGGGEPQHF.

Ten or more counts support this clonotype. The chain joins TRBV28 to TRBJ2-7; 7 bases agree with TRBD2. V gave up 2 bases and J gave up 0 bases; unmatched junction bases: 4. The V gene's germline CDR1 is MDHEN and CDR2 SYDVKM. CDR3 size: 15 residues. The CDR3: CASSLMGGNSYEQYF. In DNA form, the CDR3 reads TGTGCCAGCAGTTTAATGGGGGGGAACTCCTACGAGCAGTACTTC.

This clonotype appeared many times. The V and J genes are TRBV3-1 and TRBJ2-2; D is unclear. V dropped 2 bases and J dropped 13 bases, with 11 bases sitting between them. The length of the CDR3 is 12 residues. Germline loops: CDR1 LGHDT, CDR2 YNNKEL (reference sequence). CDR3 sequence: CASSQNMGGLFF. Here the CDR3 DNA reads TGTGCCAGCAGCCAAAATATGGGTGGGCTGTTTTTT.

This clonotype was recorded many times. This chain joins TRBV9 and TRBJ2-3, with 9 bases that match TRBD2. The CDR3 runs 15 residues. V was pared by 4 bases and J by 4 bases, with 7 bases of the junction left unmatched. Germline-derived CDR1 and CDR2 are SGDLS and YYNGEE. Written as DNA, the CDR3 is TGTGCCAGCAGCCCGGAGCTAGCGGGACCAGATACGCAGTATTTT. Translated: CASSPELAGPDTQYF.

This clonotype was seen ten or more times. The J gene is TRBJ2-7, the V gene TRBV12-3 or TRBV12-4; a weak D match, TRBD2 (6 bases). CDR3 length equals 12 residues. Trimming removed 6 bases at V and 3 bases at J, with 9 bases between. CDR3 in amino acids: CASRGTVYEQYF. As DNA, the CDR3 is TGTGCCAGCAGGGGGACTGTCTACGAGCAGTACTTC.

This clonotype was observed at least ten times. The chain is built from TRBV20-1 and TRBJ1-1; TRBD1 is a possible D gene (5 bases). Germline CDR1 and CDR2: DFQATT and SNEGSKA (reference sequence). Deletions cut 4 bases from V and 2 bases from J, with 17 bases between. The CDR3 loop spans 15 amino acids. The CDR3 here is CSAKWEGRGNTEAFF. The CDR3 region has the DNA TGCAGTGCTAAGTGGGAAGGGAGGGGAAACACTGAAGCTTTCTTT.

On this clonotype itself: A much larger clone lies one base from this, so it may be a read error. The V gene is TRBV5-1, the J gene TRBJ1-3; possible D gene TRBD1, 6 bases. The germline CDR1 and CDR2 sequences are SGHRS and YFSETQ. The CDR3 runs 13 residues. Trimming took 3 bases from V and 3 from J, leaving 7 bases between them. For the CDR3, the DNA is TGCGCCAGCAGCTCACAGGGTGGAAACACCATATATTTT. This encodes CASSSQGGNTIYF. Based on the CDR3 plus reference TRBV5-1 and TRBJ1-3, the full variable domain is KAGVTQTPRYLIKTRGQQVTLSCSPISGHRSVSWYQQTPGQGLQFLFEYFSETQRNKGNFPGRFSGRQFSNSRSEMNVSTLELGDSALYLCASSSQGGNTIYFGEGSWLTVV.

This chain joins TRBV20-1 and TRBJ2-5, with 8 bases matching TRBD1. V trimming: 3 bases; J trimming: 6 bases; junction bases outside the gene matches: 9. Germline-derived CDR1 and CDR2 are DFQATT and SNEGSKA (reference sequence). The CDR3 spans 14 residues. The CDR3 loop reads CSARGQVKIKTQYF. The CDR3 nucleotides read TGCAGTGCTAGGGGACAGGTTAAGATAAAGACCCAGTACTTC.

This clonotype came up a few times. This chain joins TRBV15 and TRBJ1-2; D remains ambiguous. V was shortened by 0 bases and J by 4 bases, with 6 bases between the two germline ends. CDR3 length: 13 amino acids. In germline, CDR1 is LNHNV, CDR2 YYDKDF (reference sequence). In DNA form, the CDR3 reads TGTGCCACCAGCAGAGATCTCAGCTATGGCTACACCTTC. This codes for CATSRDLSYGYTF.

This clonotype was recorded at least ten times. V and J are TRBV7-9 and TRBJ2-1; tentatively, D is TRBD1 or TRBD2 (5 bases each). V lost 3 bases, J lost 9 bases, and 15 bases lay in between. CDR1 and CDR2 (germline): SEHNR, FQNEAQ (reference sequence). The CDR3 runs 14 residues. The CDR3 loop is CASSFGTPLGEQFF. CDR3 nucleotide sequence: TGTGCCAGCAGCTTTGGGACGCCCCTTGGTGAGCAGTTCTTC.

The chain couples TRBV4-2 to TRBJ1-4; D might be TRBD1 (5 bases). There are 14 residues in the CDR3. Germline assignment: CDR1 LGHNA and CDR2 YNFKEQ. With 2 bases removed from V and 12 bases from J, the gap between germline ends came to 16 bases. The CDR3 sequence is CASSQRDREEELFF. As DNA, the CDR3 is TGTGCCAGCAGCCAACGGGACCGGGAAGAAGAACTGTTTTTT.

V usage is TRBV10-3 and J usage is TRBJ2-2; the match to TRBD2 covers 12 bases. J gave up 6 bases and V 4 bases, and 9 bases lay outside the gene matches. The CDR3 has 17 residues. CDR1 and CDR2 from the germline V gene are ENHRY and SYGVKD. Here the CDR3 DNA reads TGTGCCATCAGTGTCCTAGCGGGGGGGCCTCCTCCCGGGGAGCTGTTTTTT. This codes for CAISVLAGGPPPGELFF.

This clonotype was counted many times. The chain links TRBV20-1 to TRBJ2-3; D might be TRBD1 (6 bases). The V gene lost 1 base and the J gene lost 5 bases, with 10 bases spanning the gap. Germline-derived CDR1 and CDR2 are DFQATT and SNEGSKA (reference sequence). CDR3 length: 13 amino acids. The CDR3: CSARVTGRDTQYF. The CDR3 region has the DNA TGCAGTGCTAGAGTGACAGGTAGAGATACGCAGTATTTT.

This clonotype has a count of ten or more. CDR3 in DNA: TGTGCCAGCCTTAAGGCGGGTCGGTACGAGCAGTACTTC. Amino acids: CASLKAGRYEQYF. The rearrangement uses TRBV28 and TRBJ2-7; D perhaps matches TRBD2 (5 bases). V shed 8 bases and J shed 4 bases, with 15 bases lying between them. The CDR3 length is 13 residues. Per germline, CDR1 MDHEN and CDR2 SYDVKM.

This clonotype was seen many times. In nucleotides, the CDR3 is TGCAGTGCTAGAGATCCCGGAGATTATAGCAATCAGCCCCAGCATTTT. It translates to CSARDPGDYSNQPQHF. This chain joins TRBV20-1 and TRBJ1-5; the D is unclear. The V and J ends lost 0 bases and 0 bases respectively, with 12 bases between them. The CDR3 is 16 amino acids. Germline lookup yields CDR1 DFQATT and CDR2 SNEGSKA (reference sequence).

The V gene is TRBV7-2, the J gene TRBJ1-1; unclear D gene. This CDR3 is 13 amino acids long. V lost 5 bases and J 2 bases, leaving 9 bases between the germline ends. Germline V gene data show CDR1 as SGHTA and CDR2 as FQGNSA. CDR3 bases: TGTGCCAGCAGCCCTAATATTAACACTGAAGCTTTCTTT. Translating gives CASSPNINTEAFF.

Many counts were recorded for this clonotype. This chain uses TRBV6-9 with TRBJ1-5, with TRBD1 as a possible D gene (5 bases). Trimming shortened V by 4 bases and J by 0 bases, and 13 bases separated the two germline ends. Looked up from germline, CDR1 is MNHGY and CDR2 is SVAAGI. CDR3 size: 16 residues. DNA for the CDR3: TGTGCCAGCAGTTGGACCCAGGGTTTTAGCAATCAGCCCCAGCATTTT. This sequence encodes CASSWTQGFSNQPQHF.